This T cell receptor beta chain was observed in a study of OX40 agonist ivuxolimab in advanced cancers. Study overall: Previous treatment with anti-PD-1, anti-PD-L1 or anti-CTLA-4 therapy was allowed; about 40% had received some.

Sequencing used immunoSEQ multiplex PCR; TCRdb keeps in-frame clones, though not all of them. The data show tens of thousands of clones, around 81% seen once. The TCR was taken from an adult with an advanced solid tumor such as melanoma, head and neck, liver or kidney cancer. The sample consisted of CD4+ or CD8+ T cells sorted from blood, taken in a trial of the OX40 agonist ivuxolimab.

CDR3 residues: CASRGGRTGELFF. The CDR3 bases are TGTGCCAGCCGGGGGGGCCGCACCGGGGAGCTGTTTTTT. The chain has TRBV6-1 and TRBJ2-2; 8 bases match TRBD2. V trimming: 8 bases; J trimming: 4 bases; junction bases outside the gene matches: 3. The CDR3 is 13 residues long. CDR1 and CDR2 from the germline V gene are MNHNS and SASEGT.